The rows below give T cell receptor beta chains drawn from one sample of a study of T cells after yellow fever vaccination. In TCRdb, the 5' RACE reads were re-called with MiXCR into one record per CDR3 protein. The sample shows 500,000 to 650,000 distinct CDR3 sequences, approximately 16% of them seen only once. The input for sequencing was PBMCs, taken less than 6 days after the first yellow fever vaccination. The receptors shown here come from a man younger than 30 who received the YFV17D yellow fever vaccine. CDR3s leave out the opening cysteine and the closing phenylalanine or tryptophan.

V	length	J	CDR3
TRBV20-1	12	TRBJ1-6	SATGTLSSSPLH
TRBV7-2	11	TRBJ2-5	ASSLAVGKTQY
TRBV4-1	14	TRBJ2-1	ASSLGGGAGDNEQF
TRBV5-1	14	TRBJ2-7	ASSFAPGEGSYEQY
TRBV9	12	TRBJ2-5	ASSVGGGRETQY
TRBV7-7	11	TRBJ2-1	ASSPERGNEQF
TRBV12-3/TRBV12-4	13	TRBJ2-1	ASSPGGIGYNEQF
TRBV5-6	12	TRBJ1-1	ASSLPGGGTEAF
TRBV4-3	12	TRBJ2-1	ASSQNRLDNEQF
TRBV20-1	11	TRBJ1-1	SAIPRVNTEAF
TRBV6-2/TRBV6-3	9	TRBJ2-7	ASSYRFEQY
TRBV15	12	TRBJ2-7	ATTRDRGAYEQY
TRBV5-1	13	TRBJ1-2	ASSFGAGQGNGYT
TRBV6-1	14	TRBJ1-6	ASSLRDTLYNSPLH
TRBV13	17	TRBJ2-6	ASSPGLAGLTTGANVLT
TRBV21-1	15	TRBJ2-5	ASSKPAGELLSGTQY
TRBV14	11	TRBJ2-3	ASSQNFADTQY
TRBV27	14	TRBJ1-2	ASSSPFDRAGGGYT
TRBV5-5	14	TRBJ1-1	ASRSFPQEMNTEAF
TRBV5-1	13	TRBJ2-7	ASSSAGQGPREQY
TRBV29-1	14	TRBJ1-4	SVEDTVPAGPEKLF
TRBV20-1	10	TRBJ2-5	SALSYQETQY
TRBV18	10	TRBJ2-1	ASSPTRDEQF
TRBV5-1	13	TRBJ1-1	ASSLDGPPITEAF
TRBV15	12	TRBJ2-2	ATSRDRQGGELF
TRBV5-1	14	TRBJ2-3	ASSPSLRGWTDTQY
TRBV6-2/TRBV6-3	10	TRBJ2-1	ASRLAGSEQF
TRBV7-2	13	TRBJ2-1	ASSLLRDSGSEQF
TRBV20-1	13	TRBJ2-3	SASWGGGQTDTQY
TRBV7-2	13	TRBJ1-2	ASSLTDRALYGYT
TRBV7-2	11	TRBJ1-5	ASSFSENQPQH
TRBV6-1	14	TRBJ1-6	ASATGGAPTDSPLH
TRBV3-1	12	TRBJ2-3	ASSHSGFTDTQY
TRBV10-3	14	TRBJ2-1	AISESWDRDYNEQF
TRBV7-9	13	TRBJ1-2	ASRPGPELLYGYT
TRBV6-1	14	TRBJ2-1	ASSSGSTHYYNEQF
TRBV4-1	12	TRBJ2-5	ASSLLYRKETQY
TRBV7-9	13	TRBJ2-4	ASSLVQRGKNIQY
TRBV10-3	11	TRBJ1-3	AIGQLSGNTIY
TRBV6-2/TRBV6-3	12	TRBJ1-5	ASSSQGASQPQH
TRBV7-9	12	TRBJ1-4	ASSSTGRREKLF
TRBV6-4	15	TRBJ2-2	ASSDRLAALNTGELF
TRBV4-1	15	TRBJ2-2	ASSQVRGGAWTGELF
TRBV10-3	13	TRBJ2-3	AISESTVRTDTQY
TRBV20-1	10	TRBJ1-5	SARGPNQPQH
TRBV7-6	11	TRBJ2-3	ASSPQMGDTQY
TRBV29-1	13	TRBJ2-2	SVVPSLPNTGELF
TRBV6-1	13	TRBJ2-2	ANNRGPGMTGELF
TRBV20-1	13	TRBJ1-5	SASPGQFSNQPQH
TRBV27	13	TRBJ2-7	ASQRGGPYGREQY
TRBV7-2	13	TRBJ1-1	ASSSTTGGGTEAF
TRBV20-1	12	TRBJ2-1	SATSGTGYNEQF
TRBV27	12	TRBJ1-6	ASRVTGGFSPLH
TRBV11-2	14	TRBJ1-2	ASSLYHQGGSYGYT
TRBV7-3	13	TRBJ2-1	ASSLTGMEGDEQF
TRBV5-1	14	TRBJ1-1	ASSPGQGATQRRAF
TRBV7-9	13	TRBJ2-3	ASSLKGRGTDTQY